This T cell receptor (beta chain) was recovered during a study of blood T cell repertoires in COVID-19. Study background: Specimens from acute and convalescent COVID-19 originated in the United States, Italy and Spain. The analysed material was cDNA or gDNA that came from T cells, B-cell-depleted T cells, or PBMCs.

The V gene's germline CDR1 is SGDLS and CDR2 YYNGEE. The CDR3 sequence is 16 residues long. The J segment lost 5 bases and the V segment lost 2 bases, leaving 8 bases of the junction unmatched. In the source study's methods: Amplification with reference gene primers provided the estimates of nucleated cell counts. Here immunoSEQ multiplex PCR was the method, and the copy in TCRdb shows in-frame clones only, minus some. D and trimming were read from the DNA, whereas the V and J calls and clone size are those reported in that table. The sample has roughly 73,000 clones, approximately 80% seen once; the top ten hold 15% to 17%.

The chain has TRBV9 and TRBJ1-4; 8 bases map to TRBD1. This clonotype originated in a human donor in a cohort sampled during active COVID-19. The sequenced sample was peripheral blood. The CDR3 region is CASSVRGGQVNEKLFF. As DNA, the CDR3 is TGTGCCAGCAGCGTCCGAGGGGGACAGGTGAATGAAAAACTGTTTTTT.